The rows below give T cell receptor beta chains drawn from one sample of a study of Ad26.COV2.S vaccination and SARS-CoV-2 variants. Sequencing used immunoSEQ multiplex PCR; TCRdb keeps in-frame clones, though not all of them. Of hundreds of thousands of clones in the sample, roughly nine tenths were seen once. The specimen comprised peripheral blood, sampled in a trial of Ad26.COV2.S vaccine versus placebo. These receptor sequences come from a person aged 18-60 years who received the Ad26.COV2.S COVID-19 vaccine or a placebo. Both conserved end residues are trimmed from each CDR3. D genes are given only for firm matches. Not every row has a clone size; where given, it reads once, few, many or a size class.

cdr3_aa: ASSQGTTLVDEQF; v_call: TRBV5-1; d_call: .; clone_size: .
cdr3_aa: ASSLGSPTGLDGYT; v_call: TRBV5-1; d_call: .; clone_size: .
cdr3_aa: ASIGDRGHNEQF; v_call: TRBV11-2; d_call: TRBD1; clone_size: .
cdr3_aa: ATESLAGYNEQF; v_call: TRBV24-1; d_call: TRBD2; clone_size: .
cdr3_aa: ASSSGLAVTDTQY; v_call: TRBV5-8; d_call: TRBD2; clone_size: once
cdr3_aa: ASSQSFPDRGPRTYEQY; v_call: TRBV4-3; d_call: TRBD1; clone_size: .
cdr3_aa: ASHGRALLGDTQY; v_call: TRBV6-5; d_call: .; clone_size: .
cdr3_aa: ASSQGRRAQETQY; v_call: TRBV14; d_call: .; clone_size: .
cdr3_aa: ASSTGGLELF; v_call: TRBV6-6; d_call: TRBD1; clone_size: .
cdr3_aa: ASSYGGPNQPQH; v_call: TRBV6-6; d_call: .; clone_size: .
cdr3_aa: ASSGDYNEQY; v_call: TRBV25-1; d_call: TRBD2; clone_size: few
cdr3_aa: ASSLGTEETQY; v_call: TRBV27; d_call: .; clone_size: once
cdr3_aa: ASRKGRKTYEQY; v_call: TRBV5-8; d_call: .; clone_size: .
cdr3_aa: ASSRRVGGTF; v_call: TRBV6-5; d_call: .; clone_size: .
cdr3_aa: ATSRGGRGRNTEAF; v_call: TRBV15; d_call: .; clone_size: .
cdr3_aa: AITLDKANYGYT; v_call: TRBV10-3; d_call: .; clone_size: .
cdr3_aa: ASSGQGLREQY; v_call: TRBV10-2; d_call: .; clone_size: .
cdr3_aa: ASSLDTSTGELF; v_call: TRBV6-4; d_call: .; clone_size: few
cdr3_aa: ATSRRTSGGQETQY; v_call: TRBV15; d_call: TRBD2; clone_size: .
cdr3_aa: ASSSPRGPSSYNSPLH; v_call: TRBV7-6; d_call: .; clone_size: .
cdr3_aa: AISETGQEHNEQF; v_call: TRBV10-3; d_call: TRBD1; clone_size: .
cdr3_aa: ASSLAAAGGGI; v_call: TRBV7-9; d_call: TRBD2; clone_size: .
cdr3_aa: ASSPSWQGVLNYGYT; v_call: TRBV7-8; d_call: TRBD1; clone_size: .
cdr3_aa: ASSLRSGQGANTGELF; v_call: TRBV5-1; d_call: TRBD1; clone_size: .
cdr3_aa: ASSYSTGVVGTEAF; v_call: TRBV6-5; d_call: TRBD1; clone_size: .
cdr3_aa: ASSPPGSGRVDKNTQY; v_call: TRBV18; d_call: TRBD2; clone_size: .
cdr3_aa: ASSLGPGGRYGYT; v_call: TRBV5-1; d_call: TRBD1; clone_size: .